This T cell receptor (beta chain) derives from a study of radiotherapy plus CTLA-4 blockade in lung cancer. About the study: Among patients, over 15% showed objective responses, and around 30% had disease control.

Sequencing used immunoSEQ multiplex PCR; TCRdb keeps in-frame clones, though not all of them. The sample carries 65,000 to 95,000 clones, around nine tenths recorded once. Findings of the study overall: Tumor-origin TCR clones grew in blood after radiotherapy plus ipilimumab. Strongest reported response predictors: early blood clone changes and post-radiation interferon-beta.

Notes on this clone: The antigen is undetermined.

This CDR3 is 15 amino acids long. Germline V gene sequence: CDR1 SGHDT, CDR2 YYEEEE. V shed 4 bases, J shed 7 bases, and the junction held 9 bases outside the gene matches. The gene calls are TRBV5-6 and TRBJ2-1, with 9 nucleotides matching TRBD2. The clonotype comes from a human donor with non-small cell lung cancer that progressed on radiotherapy plus ipilimumab. Source: peripheral blood, taken from a patient treated with radiotherapy plus ipilimumab. CDR3 sequence reads: CASSEAGGPRNEQFF. CDR3 in DNA: TGTGCCAGCAGCGAGGCGGGAGGGCCGAGGAATGAGCAGTTCTTC.